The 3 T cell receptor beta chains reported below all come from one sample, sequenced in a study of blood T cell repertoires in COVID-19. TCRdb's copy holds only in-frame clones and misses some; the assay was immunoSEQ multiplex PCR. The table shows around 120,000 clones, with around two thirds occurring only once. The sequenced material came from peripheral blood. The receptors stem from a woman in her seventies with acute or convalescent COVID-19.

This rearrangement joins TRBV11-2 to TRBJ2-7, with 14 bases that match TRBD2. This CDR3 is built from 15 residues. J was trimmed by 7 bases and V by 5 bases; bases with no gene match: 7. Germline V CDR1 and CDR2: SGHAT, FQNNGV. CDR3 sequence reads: CASSVTGTSGSEQYF. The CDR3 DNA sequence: TGTGCCAGCAGCGTGACCGGGACTAGCGGGAGTGAGCAGTACTTC.

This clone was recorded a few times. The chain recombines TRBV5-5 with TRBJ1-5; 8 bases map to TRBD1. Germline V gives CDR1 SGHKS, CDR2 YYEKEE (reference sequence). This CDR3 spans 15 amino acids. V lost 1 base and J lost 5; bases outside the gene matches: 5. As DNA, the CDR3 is TGTGCCAGCAGCTTGTTGCCAGGGGGCGATCAGCCCCAGCATTTT. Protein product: CASSLLPGGDQPQHF.

CDR3 bases: TGTGCCAGTAGTATCGGAACAGGGGGTCCTTACGAGCAGTACTTC. Protein sequence: CASSIGTGGPYEQYF. The V and J genes are TRBV19 and TRBJ2-7, with 8 bases fitting TRBD1. Losses at the gene ends were 3 bases for V and 4 bases for J; bases not matched to a gene: 8. The CDR3 is made up of 15 amino acids. In germline, CDR1 is LNHDA, CDR2 SQIVND (reference sequence).